This section outlines one TCR beta chain sequence together with its context. No antigen is known for it. After roughly eleven days in culture, the CD4+ T cells were isolated. Having tested negative for nucleocapsid antibodies, the vaccine recipients showed no prior SARS-CoV-2 infection. Between the trimmed V and J ends, which lost 5 bases and 1 base, there was a span of 10 bases. The CDR3 covers 14 residues. Germline V CDR1 and CDR2: SEHNR, FQNEAQ (reference sequence). This record comes from a study of vaccination effects on CD4 cells after COVID-19. At the level of the study: Participants received two doses of either the BNT162b2 or mRNA-1273 vaccine.

Study-level results: Long after vaccination, the clones induced by infection and by vaccine shrank markedly in size. The vaccine-induced clones of healthy vaccinees included only 1 of 255 that cross-reacted with common cold coronaviruses.

The data were produced by immunoSEQ multiplex PCR, yet TCRdb's version contains in-frame clones alone and is incomplete. Found here are roughly 34,000 clones, 70% of them singletons; the top ten hold 3.8%. This chain connects TRBV7-9 to TRBJ2-3; D perhaps matches TRBD2 (6 bases). The sample consisted of CD4+ T cells from PBMCs cultured without peptide, taken before COVID-19 vaccination. The sequence came from a human donor who received a COVID-19 vaccine. This chain's CDR3 is CASSRGGGTDTQYF. In nucleotides, the CDR3 is TGTGCCAGCAGCCGAGGCGGGGGCACAGATACGCAGTATTTT.